A selection of T cell receptor beta chains follows, all from one sample in a study of early T cells in non-severe SARS-CoV-2 infection. TCRdb processed the 5' RACE reads anew with MiXCR; each CDR3 protein has one entry. The top ten clones hold 4% to 4.5% of a sample with about 64,000 distinct CDR3 sequences, roughly 14% of them seen once. Sequencing used whole blood. These receptors all stem from an adult who was a healthcare worker with PCR-confirmed SARS-CoV-2 infection or an uninfected control (not recorded which). The CDR3 runs from the conserved cysteine through the conserved F or W. Each record gives: clone size, J gene, D gene, V gene, CDR3 protein, CDR3 DNA. The D gene is left open where the match is weak. The size field is filled for only some rows; it gives once, few, many or a size class.

clone_size: -; j_call: TRBJ2-3; d_call: -; v_call: TRBV12-3/TRBV12-4; cdr3_aa: CASSLGGRPTDTQYF; cdr3_nt: TGTGCCAGCAGTTTAGGTGGCAGACCCACAGATACGCAGTATTTT
clone_size: few; j_call: TRBJ2-7; d_call: -; v_call: TRBV2; cdr3_aa: CASSDRDMTSEQYF; cdr3_nt: TGTGCCAGCAGTGATCGGGATATGACCAGCGAGCAGTACTTC
clone_size: -; j_call: TRBJ1-1; d_call: -; v_call: TRBV7-6; cdr3_aa: CASTTTENTEAFF; cdr3_nt: TGTGCCAGCACCACCACGGAAAACACTGAAGCTTTCTTT
clone_size: once; j_call: TRBJ2-1; d_call: -; v_call: TRBV20-1; cdr3_aa: CSALPGASYNEQFF; cdr3_nt: TGCAGTGCCTTGCCGGGCGCTTCCTACAATGAGCAGTTCTTC
clone_size: many; j_call: TRBJ1-6; d_call: -; v_call: TRBV14; cdr3_aa: CASSAISNSPLHF; cdr3_nt: TGTGCCAGCAGCGCAATAAGTAATTCACCCCTCCACTTT
clone_size: -; j_call: TRBJ1-3; d_call: TRBD1; v_call: TRBV7-6; cdr3_aa: CASSFPGQGAGNTIYF; cdr3_nt: TGTGCCAGCAGCTTTCCGGGACAGGGGGCTGGAAACACCATATATTTT
clone_size: few; j_call: TRBJ2-3; d_call: -; v_call: TRBV20-1; cdr3_aa: CSARGALSTDTQYF; cdr3_nt: TGCAGTGCAAGGGGGGCCTTAAGTACAGATACGCAGTATTTT
clone_size: -; j_call: TRBJ2-2; d_call: -; v_call: TRBV29-1; cdr3_aa: CSVVGETGELFF; cdr3_nt: TGCAGCGTTGTGGGAGAGACCGGGGAGCTGTTTTTT
clone_size: -; j_call: TRBJ2-3; d_call: TRBD1; v_call: TRBV4-3; cdr3_aa: CASSPTGLPPGTQYF; cdr3_nt: TGCGCCAGCAGCCCGACAGGGCTCCCTCCGGGAACGCAGTATTTT
clone_size: -; j_call: TRBJ2-2; d_call: -; v_call: TRBV6-5; cdr3_aa: CASRPRGGVTGELFF; cdr3_nt: TGTGCCAGCAGGCCCCGCGGAGGGGTAACCGGGGAGCTGTTTTTT
clone_size: many; j_call: TRBJ2-6; d_call: -; v_call: TRBV7-6; cdr3_aa: CASSISPSGANVLTF; cdr3_nt: TGTGCCAGCAGCATTAGTCCCTCTGGGGCCAACGTCCTGACTTTC
clone_size: -; j_call: TRBJ2-1; d_call: -; v_call: TRBV9; cdr3_aa: CASSVGLARRNEQFF; cdr3_nt: TGTGCCAGCAGCGTAGGCCTAGCGAGAAGAAATGAGCAGTTCTTC
clone_size: few; j_call: TRBJ2-7; d_call: -; v_call: TRBV19; cdr3_aa: CASSYTGRSSFEQYF; cdr3_nt: TGTGCCAGTAGTTATACGGGACGGTCCTCCTTCGAGCAGTACTTC
clone_size: -; j_call: TRBJ1-2; d_call: TRBD1; v_call: TRBV5-6; cdr3_aa: CASSLVPRGDYGYTF; cdr3_nt: TGTGCCAGCAGCTTGGTACCCAGGGGGGACTATGGCTACACCTTC
clone_size: few; j_call: TRBJ2-6; d_call: -; v_call: TRBV11-2; cdr3_aa: CASSLDGIGANVLTF; cdr3_nt: TGTGCCAGCAGCTTAGACGGGATTGGGGCCAACGTCCTGACTTTC
clone_size: many; j_call: TRBJ2-5; d_call: TRBD2; v_call: TRBV10-3; cdr3_aa: CAISGLAGESETQYF; cdr3_nt: TGTGCCATCAGTGGACTAGCGGGGGAGAGCGAGACCCAGTACTTC
clone_size: many; j_call: TRBJ1-2; d_call: TRBD1; v_call: TRBV7-6; cdr3_aa: CASSPHTGQGADGYTF; cdr3_nt: TGTGCCAGCAGCCCACACACGGGACAGGGGGCTGATGGCTACACCTTC
clone_size: many; j_call: TRBJ1-1; d_call: -; v_call: TRBV4-1; cdr3_aa: CASSQRPYMNTEAFF; cdr3_nt: TGCGCCAGCAGCCAAAGGCCTTACATGAACACTGAAGCTTTCTTT
clone_size: -; j_call: TRBJ2-2; d_call: -; v_call: TRBV19; cdr3_aa: CASSMGSGTGELFF; cdr3_nt: TGTGCCAGTAGTATGGGGTCGGGCACCGGGGAGCTGTTTTTT
clone_size: -; j_call: TRBJ2-7; d_call: -; v_call: TRBV5-1; cdr3_aa: CASSLGTYYEQYF; cdr3_nt: TGCGCCAGCAGCTTGGGGACCTACTACGAGCAGTACTTC
clone_size: many; j_call: TRBJ1-5; d_call: -; v_call: TRBV7-9; cdr3_aa: CASSPDHGHQPQHF; cdr3_nt: TGTGCCAGCAGCCCAGATCATGGCCATCAGCCCCAGCATTTT
clone_size: many; j_call: TRBJ1-6; d_call: -; v_call: TRBV5-1; cdr3_aa: CASSLEQGANSPLHF; cdr3_nt: TGCGCCAGCAGCTTGGAACAGGGAGCAAACTCACCCCTCCACTTT
clone_size: few; j_call: TRBJ2-3; d_call: -; v_call: TRBV6-2/TRBV6-3; cdr3_aa: CASSHRMPGHSTDTQYF; cdr3_nt: TGTGCCAGCAGCCACAGGATGCCGGGCCACAGCACAGATACGCAGTATTTT
clone_size: few; j_call: TRBJ2-7; d_call: -; v_call: TRBV7-8; cdr3_aa: CASSLASNSYEQYF; cdr3_nt: TGTGCCAGCAGCTTAGCCTCCAATTCCTACGAGCAGTACTTC
clone_size: many; j_call: TRBJ2-7; d_call: -; v_call: TRBV6-2/TRBV6-3; cdr3_aa: CASSYSGRNEQYF; cdr3_nt: TGTGCCAGCAGTTACTCAGGGCGGAACGAGCAGTACTTC
clone_size: few; j_call: TRBJ2-7; d_call: -; v_call: TRBV21-1; cdr3_aa: CASLSSAVSYEQYF; cdr3_nt: TGTGCCAGCCTATCCAGCGCCGTCTCCTACGAGCAGTACTTC
clone_size: -; j_call: TRBJ2-7; d_call: -; v_call: TRBV29-1; cdr3_aa: CSYRGTATYEQYF; cdr3_nt: TGCAGCTATCGGGGGACAGCCACCTACGAGCAGTACTTC
clone_size: many; j_call: TRBJ2-1; d_call: TRBD2; v_call: TRBV2; cdr3_aa: CASTLAGGYNEQFF; cdr3_nt: TGTGCCAGCACCCTAGCGGGGGGGTACAATGAGCAGTTCTTC
clone_size: -; j_call: TRBJ1-1; d_call: -; v_call: TRBV6-2/TRBV6-3; cdr3_aa: CASSQGPEAFF; cdr3_nt: TGTGCCAGCAGCCAGGGACCTGAAGCTTTCTTT
clone_size: few; j_call: TRBJ2-5; d_call: TRBD1; v_call: TRBV20-1; cdr3_aa: CSAPTGQVDQETQYF; cdr3_nt: TGCAGTGCCCCAACGGGACAGGTCGACCAAGAGACCCAGTACTTC
clone_size: many; j_call: TRBJ2-4; d_call: TRBD2; v_call: TRBV14; cdr3_aa: CASSQVTGTTYF; cdr3_nt: TGTGCCAGCAGCCAAGTAACCGGGACTACCTACTTC
clone_size: many; j_call: TRBJ1-5; d_call: TRBD1; v_call: TRBV7-8; cdr3_aa: CASSVNRDRVQPQHF; cdr3_nt: TGTGCCAGCAGCGTTAACCGGGACAGGGTTCAGCCCCAGCATTTT
clone_size: many; j_call: TRBJ2-1; d_call: -; v_call: TRBV20-1; cdr3_aa: CSASLDNEQFF; cdr3_nt: TGCAGTGCTAGTTTAGACAATGAGCAGTTCTTC
clone_size: few; j_call: TRBJ1-1; d_call: -; v_call: TRBV6-5; cdr3_aa: CASSSTPARSTEAFF; cdr3_nt: TGTGCCAGCAGCTCAACCCCAGCACGGAGTACTGAAGCTTTCTTT
clone_size: few; j_call: TRBJ1-5; d_call: -; v_call: TRBV12-5; cdr3_aa: CASGLLPSQPQHF; cdr3_nt: TGTGCTAGTGGTTTGCTCCCAAGCCAGCCCCAGCATTTT
clone_size: few; j_call: TRBJ1-5; d_call: -; v_call: TRBV7-2; cdr3_aa: CASSSYRAGNQPQHF; cdr3_nt: TGTGCCAGCAGCTCTTATAGGGCAGGGAATCAGCCCCAGCATTTT
clone_size: -; j_call: TRBJ1-1; d_call: -; v_call: TRBV6-6; cdr3_aa: CASTVDGNTEVFF; cdr3_nt: TGTGCCAGCACTGTGGACGGGAACACTGAAGTTTTCTTT
clone_size: many; j_call: TRBJ2-7; d_call: TRBD2; v_call: TRBV11-2; cdr3_aa: CASSLDAVPGGSYEQYF; cdr3_nt: TGTGCCAGCAGCTTAGATGCGGTGCCGGGGGGAAGCTACGAGCAGTACTTC
clone_size: medium-sized; j_call: TRBJ2-2; d_call: -; v_call: TRBV6-4; cdr3_aa: CASSRGSNTGELFF; cdr3_nt: TGTGCCAGCAGCAGGGGTTCGAACACCGGGGAGCTGTTTTTT
clone_size: few; j_call: TRBJ2-5; d_call: -; v_call: TRBV7-9; cdr3_aa: CASSLIGIQETQYF; cdr3_nt: TGTGCCAGCAGCTTAATAGGTATCCAAGAGACCCAGTACTTC
clone_size: many; j_call: TRBJ2-3; d_call: TRBD1; v_call: TRBV7-9; cdr3_aa: CASSPGQGTDTQYF; cdr3_nt: TGTGCCAGCAGCCCGGGACAGGGCACAGATACGCAGTATTTT
clone_size: many; j_call: TRBJ1-1; d_call: -; v_call: TRBV29-1; cdr3_aa: CSANGRSGTEAFF; cdr3_nt: TGCAGCGCCAATGGGAGGTCTGGCACTGAAGCTTTCTTT
clone_size: -; j_call: TRBJ2-1; d_call: TRBD1; v_call: TRBV20-1; cdr3_aa: CSARAGTGNNYNEQFF; cdr3_nt: TGCAGTGCTAGAGCAGGGACAGGGAATAACTACAATGAGCAGTTCTTC